The rows below give T cell receptor beta chains drawn from one sample of a study of glioma-infiltrating T cells after dendritic cell vaccination. The method was immunoSEQ multiplex PCR; TCRdb's version includes in-frame clones alone and lacks a portion of them. Of around 96,000 clones listed, 79% are singletons. The sample consisted of blood, taken before dendritic cell vaccination. The receptors were gathered from a human donor with glioblastoma. Each CDR3 is given with its conserved first and last residue. Fields, in order: clone size, J gene, D gene, V gene, CDR3 DNA, CDR3 protein. D genes are given only for firm matches. Clone size appears in some rows only: once, few, many, or a class for an expanded clone.

>NA|TRBJ2-2|TRBD1|TRBV2
TGTGCCAGCAGCCGGGGGACAGGGAACACCGGGGAGCTGTTTTTT
CASSRGTGNTGELFF
>NA|TRBJ1-1|NA|TRBV5-1
TGCGCCAGCAGCTTGGAGGGGTTCCTTAGCACTGAAGCTTTCTTT
CASSLEGFLSTEAFF
>NA|TRBJ1-2|NA|TRBV9
TGTGCCAGCAGCGTAGAAGTCGGAGGGAACTATGGCTACACCTTC
CASSVEVGGNYGYTF
>NA|TRBJ1-2|NA|TRBV19
TGTGCCAGTAGTCCCAGGACAGTTAACTATGGCTACACCTTC
CASSPRTVNYGYTF
>few|TRBJ1-5|TRBD1|TRBV10-3
TGTGCCATCAGTGGGGGACAGGGCGATCAGCCCCAGCATTTT
CAISGGQGDQPQHF
>NA|TRBJ2-7|NA|TRBV2
TGTGCCAGCAGTGACGGCAGGGGAGCCTACGAGCAGTACTTC
CASSDGRGAYEQYF
>NA|TRBJ2-1|TRBD2|TRBV19
TGTGCCAGTAGTATGCCCCGGACTAGCGGAAACAATGAGCAGTTCTTC
CASSMPRTSGNNEQFF
>NA|TRBJ2-7|TRBD2|TRBV6-6
TGTGCCAGCATTGGGGGGGTCTCCTACGAGCAGTACTTC
CASIGGVSYEQYF
>NA|TRBJ2-7|NA|TRBV5-1
TGCGCCAGCAGCTACTTAACAGGCGACCCCGGATACGAGCAGTACTTC
CASSYLTGDPGYEQYF
>many|TRBJ1-4|NA|TRBV10-3
TGTGCCATCAGTCGGATGACAGGCTCTAATGAAAAACTGTTTTTT
CAISRMTGSNEKLFF
>NA|TRBJ2-5|TRBD2|TRBV2
TGTGCCAGCAGACAAACTAGCGGGGAGACCCAGTACTTC
CASRQTSGETQYF
>NA|TRBJ2-7|NA|TRBV4-1
TGCGCCAGCAGCCAATCCGGTTTCTACGAGCAGTACTTC
CASSQSGFYEQYF